A selection of T cell receptor beta chains follows, all from one sample in a study of T cell responses to AZD1222 COVID-19 vaccine. The repertoire was sequenced with immunoSEQ multiplex PCR; TCRdb's copy has only in-frame clones and lacks some. The table lists roughly 140,000 clones, 85% to 95% of them singletons. Material: peripheral blood, obtained 28 days after the second AZD1222 dose. The receptor source for this set is an adult who received the AZD1222 COVID-19 vaccine. CDR3s include the opening cysteine and the closing phenylalanine or tryptophan. D genes are given only for firm matches. Only part of the rows carry a size: once, few, many, or a class if the clone is expanded.

CDR3 protein: CASSGDGGGRYNEQFF; CDR3 DNA: TGTGCCAGCAGCGGCGACGGGGGCGGGAGATACAATGAGCAGTTCTTC; V gene: TRBV9; D gene: NA; clone size: NA; J gene: TRBJ2-1
CDR3 protein: CATCWGGVSTGELFF; CDR3 DNA: TGTGCCACCTGCTGGGGGGGCGTTAGTACCGGGGAGCTGTTTTTT; V gene: TRBV24-1; D gene: NA; clone size: NA; J gene: TRBJ2-2
CDR3 protein: CSARWGTVSYEQYF; CDR3 DNA: TGCAGCGCTCGTTGGGGGACCGTGTCCTACGAGCAGTACTTC; V gene: TRBV29-1; D gene: NA; clone size: once; J gene: TRBJ2-7
CDR3 protein: CASSQWDRENYGYTF; CDR3 DNA: TGTGCCAGCAGCCAATGGGACAGGGAGAACTATGGCTACACCTTC; V gene: TRBV3-1/TRBV3-2; D gene: TRBD1; clone size: NA; J gene: TRBJ1-2
CDR3 protein: CASSWGQGASPLHF; CDR3 DNA: TGTGCCAGCAGTTGGGGACAGGGGGCTTCACCCCTCCACTTT; V gene: TRBV27; D gene: TRBD1; clone size: few; J gene: TRBJ1-6
CDR3 protein: CASSAGTLGGNEQFF; CDR3 DNA: TGTGCCAGCAGCGCCGGGACCCTCGGGGGTAATGAGCAGTTCTTC; V gene: TRBV7-8; D gene: NA; clone size: few; J gene: TRBJ2-1
CDR3 protein: CASSELGGYTF; CDR3 DNA: TGTGCCAGCAGTGAACTTGGCGGCTACACCTTC; V gene: TRBV6-1; D gene: NA; clone size: NA; J gene: TRBJ1-2
CDR3 protein: CSVDRGMRETQYF; CDR3 DNA: TGCAGCGTCGACCGGGGAATGAGGGAGACCCAGTACTTC; V gene: TRBV29-1; D gene: NA; clone size: NA; J gene: TRBJ2-5
CDR3 protein: CASRVFSGNTIYF; CDR3 DNA: TGTGCCAGCAGGGTTTTCTCTGGAAACACCATATATTTT; V gene: TRBV6-5; D gene: NA; clone size: NA; J gene: TRBJ1-3
CDR3 protein: CASSALGNTEAFF; CDR3 DNA: TGTGCCAGTAGTGCCCTTGGGAACACTGAAGCTTTCTTT; V gene: TRBV19; D gene: NA; clone size: NA; J gene: TRBJ1-1
CDR3 protein: CASSQSGMPYNEQFF; CDR3 DNA: TGCGCCAGCAGCCAGAGCGGGATGCCCTACAATGAGCAGTTCTTC; V gene: TRBV4-1; D gene: TRBD2; clone size: NA; J gene: TRBJ2-1
CDR3 protein: CASRSLASTDTQYF; CDR3 DNA: TGTGCCAGCAGATCACTAGCGTCCACAGATACGCAGTATTTT; V gene: TRBV11-2; D gene: TRBD2; clone size: NA; J gene: TRBJ2-3
CDR3 protein: CASSESYSNQPQHF; CDR3 DNA: TGTGCCAGCAGTGAATCATATAGCAATCAGCCCCAGCATTTT; V gene: TRBV2; D gene: NA; clone size: NA; J gene: TRBJ1-5
CDR3 protein: CASSRGTSGGVNEQFF; CDR3 DNA: TGTGCCAGCAGCCGCGGGACTAGCGGGGGGGTCAATGAGCAGTTCTTC; V gene: TRBV11-1; D gene: TRBD2; clone size: NA; J gene: TRBJ2-1
CDR3 protein: CASSSTSLDRANYGYTF; CDR3 DNA: TGTGCCAGCAGCTCAACGTCCTTGGACAGGGCTAACTATGGCTACACCTTC; V gene: TRBV9; D gene: TRBD1; clone size: NA; J gene: TRBJ1-2
CDR3 protein: CASSPERGREYEQYF; CDR3 DNA: TGTGCCAGCAGCCCCGAGAGAGGGCGGGAGTACGAGCAGTACTTC; V gene: TRBV7-2; D gene: TRBD2; clone size: NA; J gene: TRBJ2-7
CDR3 protein: CATSSGGNTEAFF; CDR3 DNA: TGTGCCACCAGCAGCGGGGGAAACACTGAAGCTTTCTTT; V gene: TRBV11-1; D gene: NA; clone size: once; J gene: TRBJ1-1
CDR3 protein: CASSDSASGIYEQYF; CDR3 DNA: TGTGCCAGCAGTGACTCAGCCTCAGGGATCTACGAGCAGTACTTC; V gene: TRBV25-1; D gene: NA; clone size: NA; J gene: TRBJ2-7
CDR3 protein: CASSPPWPNTGELFF; CDR3 DNA: TGTGCCAGCAGTCCGCCGTGGCCGAACACCGGGGAGCTGTTTTTT; V gene: TRBV27; D gene: NA; clone size: few; J gene: TRBJ2-2
CDR3 protein: CASGRGRNTIYF; CDR3 DNA: TGTGCCAGCGGCAGGGGGAGAAACACCATATATTTT; V gene: TRBV5-8; D gene: TRBD1; clone size: NA; J gene: TRBJ1-3
CDR3 protein: CASSVGGDYNEQFF; CDR3 DNA: TGTGCCAGCAGCGTAGGGGGGGACTACAATGAGCAGTTCTTC; V gene: TRBV9; D gene: NA; clone size: once; J gene: TRBJ2-1
CDR3 protein: CASSLEGFEAFF; CDR3 DNA: TGCGCCAGCAGCTTGGAAGGATTCGAAGCTTTCTTT; V gene: TRBV5-1; D gene: NA; clone size: NA; J gene: TRBJ1-1
CDR3 protein: CASSQQGPTEAFF; CDR3 DNA: TGTGCCAGCAGCCAACAGGGCCCCACTGAAGCTTTCTTT; V gene: TRBV14; D gene: NA; clone size: NA; J gene: TRBJ1-1
CDR3 protein: CASSWRTGDGTEAFF; CDR3 DNA: TGCGCCAGCAGCTGGCGGACAGGGGACGGCACTGAAGCTTTCTTT; V gene: TRBV5-1; D gene: TRBD1; clone size: NA; J gene: TRBJ1-1
CDR3 protein: CASSQRGGLAGTYEQYF; CDR3 DNA: TGCGCCAGCAGCCAACGAGGGGGACTAGCGGGTACCTACGAGCAGTACTTC; V gene: TRBV4-1; D gene: TRBD2; clone size: NA; J gene: TRBJ2-7
CDR3 protein: CASSPGTSGRGSYNEQFF; CDR3 DNA: TGTGCCAGCAGCCCCGGGACTAGCGGGAGGGGCTCCTACAATGAGCAGTTCTTC; V gene: TRBV2; D gene: TRBD2; clone size: NA; J gene: TRBJ2-1
CDR3 protein: CASIKPGGVNTEAFF; CDR3 DNA: TGTGCCAGCATCAAACCCGGGGGGGTGAACACTGAAGCTTTCTTT; V gene: TRBV5-8; D gene: NA; clone size: NA; J gene: TRBJ1-1
CDR3 protein: CASSPRTPGVAGELFF; CDR3 DNA: TGTGCCAGTAGCCCTCGGACCCCGGGGGTGGCCGGGGAGCTGTTTTTT; V gene: TRBV19; D gene: NA; clone size: NA; J gene: TRBJ2-2
CDR3 protein: CASRIPGQLNTGELFF; CDR3 DNA: TGCGCCAGCAGGATCCCGGGACAACTAAACACCGGGGAGCTGTTTTTT; V gene: TRBV5-1; D gene: NA; clone size: NA; J gene: TRBJ2-2
CDR3 protein: CASSLRSEQYF; CDR3 DNA: TGTGCCAGCAGCTTAAGGAGCGAGCAGTACTTC; V gene: TRBV5-6; D gene: NA; clone size: NA; J gene: TRBJ2-7
CDR3 protein: CASSPKDGSQETQYF; CDR3 DNA: TGTGCCAGCAGTCCCAAGGACGGCAGCCAAGAGACCCAGTACTTC; V gene: TRBV27; D gene: NA; clone size: NA; J gene: TRBJ2-5
CDR3 protein: CASSLIGTGLFSAFF; CDR3 DNA: TGTGCCAGCAGCTTGATCGGGACAGGGTTGTTTTCGGCTTTCTTT; V gene: TRBV11-2; D gene: TRBD1; clone size: NA; J gene: TRBJ1-1
CDR3 protein: CASSLDGLLGETQYF; CDR3 DNA: TGTGCCAGCAGCTTAGATGGCCTTCTGGGGGAGACCCAGTACTTC; V gene: TRBV7-8; D gene: NA; clone size: NA; J gene: TRBJ2-5
CDR3 protein: CASSTTSVRGETQYF; CDR3 DNA: TGTGCCAGCAGTACGACTAGCGTACGGGGAGAGACCCAGTACTTC; V gene: TRBV2; D gene: TRBD2; clone size: NA; J gene: TRBJ2-5
CDR3 protein: CASSVVRGNTEAFF; CDR3 DNA: TGTGCCAGCAGCGTAGTGCGAGGGAACACTGAAGCTTTCTTT; V gene: TRBV9; D gene: NA; clone size: NA; J gene: TRBJ1-1
CDR3 protein: CASSFRTEAFF; CDR3 DNA: TGTGCCAGCAGTTTCCGCACTGAAGCTTTCTTT; V gene: TRBV2; D gene: NA; clone size: NA; J gene: TRBJ1-1
CDR3 protein: CASSSRAFRETQYF; CDR3 DNA: TGTGCCAGCAGTTCAAGAGCGTTCCGGGAGACCCAGTACTTC; V gene: TRBV28; D gene: NA; clone size: once; J gene: TRBJ2-5
CDR3 protein: CASSLAAGHSNQPQHF; CDR3 DNA: TGTGCCAGCAGTTTAGCCGCAGGCCATAGCAATCAGCCCCAGCATTTT; V gene: TRBV28; D gene: NA; clone size: NA; J gene: TRBJ1-5
CDR3 protein: CASRPTGNTEAFF; CDR3 DNA: TGTGCCAGCAGACCGACAGGGAACACTGAAGCTTTCTTT; V gene: TRBV6-5; D gene: NA; clone size: once; J gene: TRBJ1-1
CDR3 protein: CATSDSANGYTF; CDR3 DNA: TGTGCCACCAGTGATTCTGCAAATGGCTACACCTTC; V gene: TRBV24-1; D gene: NA; clone size: NA; J gene: TRBJ1-2
CDR3 protein: CASSRTPGQGTF; CDR3 DNA: TGTGCCAGCAGCAGGACGCCGGGACAGGGGACTTTC; V gene: TRBV5-6; D gene: TRBD1; clone size: NA; J gene: TRBJ2-7
CDR3 protein: CASSRDQNSPLHF; CDR3 DNA: TGTGCCAGCAGCAGGGACCAGAATTCACCCCTCCACTTT; V gene: TRBV6-5; D gene: NA; clone size: NA; J gene: TRBJ1-6
CDR3 protein: CASSQKDGLNYGYTF; CDR3 DNA: TGTGCCAGCAGCCAGAAGGACGGCCTGAACTATGGCTACACCTTC; V gene: TRBV3-1/TRBV3-2; D gene: NA; clone size: NA; J gene: TRBJ1-2
CDR3 protein: CASSSSGNTGELFF; CDR3 DNA: TGTGCCAGCAGTTCAAGCGGAAACACCGGGGAGCTGTTTTTT; V gene: TRBV6-5; D gene: NA; clone size: once; J gene: TRBJ2-2
CDR3 protein: CASSLEGATGKETQYF; CDR3 DNA: TGTGCCAGCAGCTTAGAGGGGGCCACAGGGAAAGAGACCCAGTACTTC; V gene: TRBV11-3; D gene: NA; clone size: NA; J gene: TRBJ2-5
CDR3 protein: CASSLVQETQYF; CDR3 DNA: TGTGCCAGCAGCTTAGTCCAAGAGACCCAGTACTTC; V gene: TRBV7-8; D gene: NA; clone size: once; J gene: TRBJ2-5
CDR3 protein: CASSLTGARGPQHF; CDR3 DNA: TGTGCCAGCAGCCTGACAGGCGCGAGGGGGCCCCAGCATTTT; V gene: TRBV5-6; D gene: NA; clone size: NA; J gene: TRBJ1-5
CDR3 protein: CASSLEGGAEETQYF; CDR3 DNA: TGTGCCAGCAGTTTAGAGGGAGGGGCAGAGGAGACCCAGTACTTC; V gene: TRBV27; D gene: TRBD2; clone size: once; J gene: TRBJ2-5
CDR3 protein: CASSPGVTNEKLFF; CDR3 DNA: TGCGCCAGCAGCCCGGGGGTTACTAATGAAAAACTGTTTTTT; V gene: TRBV5-1; D gene: NA; clone size: once; J gene: TRBJ1-4
CDR3 protein: CASSGYGYTF; CDR3 DNA: TGTGCCAGCAGTGGCTATGGCTACACCTTC; V gene: TRBV9; D gene: NA; clone size: once; J gene: TRBJ1-2
CDR3 protein: CASIGGQTNQPQHF; CDR3 DNA: TGTGCCAGCATCGGAGGCCAGACGAATCAGCCCCAGCATTTT; V gene: TRBV28; D gene: NA; clone size: NA; J gene: TRBJ1-5
CDR3 protein: CASSIGLAKYEQYF; CDR3 DNA: TGTGCCAGTAGTATCGGACTAGCGAAATACGAGCAGTACTTC; V gene: TRBV19; D gene: TRBD2; clone size: few; J gene: TRBJ2-7
CDR3 protein: CASSLDGTRRDEQFF; CDR3 DNA: TGTGCCAGCAGCTTAGATGGGACCCGCCGGGATGAGCAGTTCTTC; V gene: TRBV7-2; D gene: NA; clone size: NA; J gene: TRBJ2-1
CDR3 protein: CASSNVGTGELFF; CDR3 DNA: TGTGCCAGTAGTAATGTCGGTACCGGGGAGCTGTTTTTT; V gene: TRBV19; D gene: NA; clone size: NA; J gene: TRBJ2-2